A single T cell receptor beta chain is shown here with its context. These data are taken from a study of blood T cell repertoires in COVID-19. Profiled with immunoSEQ multiplex PCR; TCRdb holds only in-frame clones, not every one. The sample records 300,000 to 500,000 clones, nearly 90% being singletons. The CDR3 runs 15 residues. V lost 4 bases and J 5 bases, leaving 14 bases between the germline ends. In germline, CDR1 is SNHLY, CDR2 FYNNEI. The source of this sequence is a woman in her thirties or forties with acute COVID-19. The chain joins TRBV2 to TRBJ2-2, with D perhaps TRBD1 (5 bases). The sample taken for sequencing was PBMCs or T cells enriched from blood (not recorded which). CDR3 DNA sequence: TGTGCCAGCAGTGGAGACAGCGCAGGTACCGGGGAGCTGTTTTTT. It codes for CASSGDSAGTGELFF.